This T cell receptor beta chain appears in the sequencing data of a study of blood T cell repertoires in COVID-19. Study-level information: Sites in the United States, Italy and Spain provided acute and convalescent COVID-19 samples. In each case, the material was cDNA or gDNA derived from T cells, B-cell-depleted T cells, or PBMCs.

V was cut by 5 bases and J by 2 bases, with 15 bases left in between. Germline V gene lookup returns CDR1 SEHNR and CDR2 FQNEAQ (reference sequence). The CDR3 sequence is 15 residues long. Original processing notes: Amplifying reference gene primers gave estimates of nucleated cell counts. Produced via immunoSEQ multiplex PCR; TCRdb's table is partial and in-frame only. That table supplies the V and J calls and clone size; D and trimming were determined from the DNA. Here the sample spans around 620,000 clones, just under 90% being singletons. The material sequenced was peripheral blood. This TCR derives from a woman under 30 with acute or convalescent COVID-19. The chain combines TRBV7-9 with TRBJ1-2; no reliable D call. CDR3 DNA sequence: TGTGCCAGCAGCCCCCGTTACAGAGAAAACTATGGCTACACCTTC. This translates into CASSPRYRENYGYTF.